This T cell receptor (beta chain) was recorded in a study of cytomegalovirus exposure and HLA in healthy donors. With V trimmed by 3 bases and J by 4 bases, 4 bases remained unmatched. The germline V gene encodes CDR1 SGHVS and CDR2 FQNEAQ. This CDR3 comprises 15 residues. The PCR ran on 60 Vbeta and 13 Jbeta primers. Profiling relied on immunoSEQ multiplex PCR, and the TCRdb table lists in-frame clones only, not all of them. The sample has approximately 150,000 clones, 79% seen once. V gene TRBV7-8 combines with J gene TRBJ1-1, with TRBD1 identical over 11 bases. The clonotype was recovered from a human donor in good health. The sample taken for sequencing was PBMCs. In DNA form, the CDR3 reads TGTGCCAGCAGCTTTTCCGGGACAGGGGGCACTGAAGCTTTCTTT. Translating it yields CASSFSGTGGTEAFF.